Each of the 28 T cell receptor beta chains below was sequenced from the same sample in a study of a mutant IDH1 vaccine in newly diagnosed glioma. TCRdb's table, derived via immunoSEQ multiplex PCR, lists solely in-frame clones and lacks some. The sample lists fewer than 35,000 clones, over 65% seen once, with 15% in the top ten. The sample's time point: week 35, safety follow-up. Doses consisted of 300 ug of mutant IDH1 20-mer peptide each, paired with topical imiquimod. Their antigens are not known. Sample: PBMCs, taken from a glioma patient whose treatment included an IDH1 peptide vaccine. The receptors derive from a man aged 25-45 years with glioma.

The chain joins TRBV7-9 to TRBJ2-2; D is ambiguous. The germline CDR1 and CDR2 sequences are SEHNR and FQNEAQ (reference sequence). The V gene lost 6 bases and the J gene lost 1 base, with 6 bases spanning the gap. The CDR3 has 13 amino acids. The CDR3 sequence is CASSAWNTGELFF. CDR3 nucleotides: TGTGCCAGCAGTGCCTGGAACACCGGGGAGCTGTTTTTT.

As to this clone: At one boundary the junction diverges from the germline segment, which might be a read error. The rearrangement uses TRBV19 and TRBJ1-1; no clear D. The V gene's germline CDR1 is LNHDA and CDR2 SQIVND (reference sequence). The CDR3 is made up of 12 amino acids. DNA for the CDR3: TGTGCCAGTAGTATAAGCCGGGCTGAGGCTTTCTTT. Translated: CASSISRAEAFF.

The genes are TRBV7-6 and TRBJ2-5; TRBD1 might be the D (6 bases). V shed 3 bases and J shed 4 bases, with 9 bases lying between them. This CDR3 spans 13 amino acids. The germline gives CDR1 SGHVS, CDR2 FNYEAQ. In nucleotides, the CDR3 is TGTGCCAGCAGCTTGCGAGGGGGAGAGACCCAGTACTTC. This codes for CASSLRGGETQYF.

This chain links TRBV7-9 with TRBJ2-2; D is unresolved. The CDR3 sequence is 14 residues long. Trimming shortened V by 2 bases and J by 10 bases, and 14 bases separated the two germline ends. CDR1 is SEHNR and CDR2 is FQNEAQ in the germline V gene (reference sequence). CDR3 DNA sequence: TGTGCCAGCAGCTTATCCCTACCTCCGGTGGAGCTGTTTTTT. Protein sequence: CASSLSLPPVELFF. The full variable domain, in which reference TRBV7-9 and TRBJ2-2 provide the parts outside the CDR3, is DTGVSQNPRHKITKRGQNVTFRCDPISEHNRLYWYRQTLGQGPEFLTYFQNEAQLEKSRLLSDRFSAERPKGSFSTLEIQRTEQGDSAMYLCASSLSLPPVELFFGEGSRLTVL.

Comment on this clone: The same CDR3 also results from other DNA sequences found in this sample. The chain uses TRBV4-2 and TRBJ2-7, with D tentatively TRBD1 (5 bases). The germline V gene encodes CDR1 LGHNA and CDR2 YNFKEQ. V was pared by 0 bases and J by 3 bases, with 12 bases between. The CDR3 length is 15 residues. The CDR3 reads CASSQDGDSYYEQYF. The CDR3 DNA sequence: TGTGCCAGCAGCCAAGACGGAGACAGCTACTACGAGCAGTACTTC.

The chain combines TRBV5-1 with TRBJ2-6; 9 bases align to TRBD1. The germline gives CDR1 SGHRS, CDR2 YFSETQ. The CDR3 spans 16 residues. The junction had 6 bases not matched to a gene; V was cut back by 4 bases and J by 4 bases. The CDR3 nucleotides read TGCGCCAGCAGCCCACAGGGGGCTGGAGGGGCCAACGTCCTGACTTTC. Translated, it gives CASSPQGAGGANVLTF.

The chain is built from TRBV7-9 and TRBJ2-1; 10 bases are a match to TRBD2. The CDR3 extends over 15 amino acids. The junction had 9 bases not matched to a gene; V was cut back by 10 bases and J by 3 bases. The germline gives CDR1 SEHNR, CDR2 FQNEAQ (reference sequence). CDR3 protein: CATREGTSDYNEQFF. CDR3 sequence (DNA): TGTGCCACGCGGGAGGGGACTAGCGACTACAATGAGCAGTTCTTC. Full variable domain (outside the CDR3, taken from reference TRBV7-9 and TRBJ2-1): DTGVSQNPRHKITKRGQNVTFRCDPISEHNRLYWYRQTLGQGPEFLTYFQNEAQLEKSRLLSDRFSAERPKGSFSTLEIQRTEQGDSAMYLCATREGTSDYNEQFFGPGTRLTVL.

The chain employs TRBV5-8 and TRBJ1-2; 11 bases are a match to TRBD1. Germline lookup yields CDR1 SGHTS and CDR2 YDEGEE. The CDR3 spans 13 residues. The J segment lost 7 bases and the V segment lost 3 bases, leaving 2 bases of the junction unmatched. The CDR3 sequence is CASSSGQGGGYTF. CDR3 nucleotide sequence: TGTGCCAGCAGCTCGGGACAGGGGGGTGGCTACACCTTC.

This clone was counted a single time. The chain has TRBV18 and TRBJ2-7, with D uncertain. CDR1 is KGHSH, CDR2 LQKENI, per germline. The CDR3 loop spans 16 amino acids. The V end was cut by 0 bases, the J end by 7 bases, with 19 bases between. CDR3 coding DNA: TGTGCCAGCTCACCACCGGGGTTGAAGGGTATCGAAGAGCAGTACTTC. Translation gives CASSPPGLKGIEEQYF. The full variable domain, completed using reference TRBV18 and TRBJ2-7, is NAGVMQNPRHLVRRRGQEARLRCSPMKGHSHVYWYRQLPEEGLKFMVYLQKENIIDESGMPKERFSAEFPKEGPSILRIQQVVRGDSAAYFCASSPPGLKGIEEQYFGPGTRLTVT.

The V gene is TRBV13, the J gene TRBJ2-7; 8 bases agree with TRBD1. Germline V gene data show CDR1 as PRHDT and CDR2 as FYEKMQ (reference sequence). V lost 0 bases to trimming and J lost 6 bases; unmatched junction nucleotides: 16. The CDR3 extends over 18 amino acids. The CDR3 DNA reads TGTGCCAGCAGCTTAGGACGCCCTAAACCGGGACAGGTGCTCGAGCAGTACTTC. Translated, it gives CASSLGRPKPGQVLEQYF.

The J gene is TRBJ2-7, the V gene TRBV4-2, with D perhaps TRBD1 or TRBD2 (5 bases each). Germline CDR1 reads LGHNA; CDR2 reads YNFKEQ. V lost 1 base and J lost 3, with 10 bases in between. The CDR3 is 14 amino acids. The CDR3 is CASSQVGAGYEQYF. The CDR3 coding sequence is TGTGCCAGCAGCCAAGTAGGGGCGGGCTACGAGCAGTACTTC.

The V call is TRBV5-1, the J call TRBJ2-2; D not resolved. Trimming pared 0 bases from V and 7 bases from J, leaving 10 bases between. The V gene's germline CDR1 is SGHRS and CDR2 YFSETQ. This CDR3 contains 14 residues. The CDR3 spells CASSLGSDSGELFF. CDR3 sequence (DNA): TGCGCCAGCAGCTTGGGGTCTGATAGCGGGGAGCTGTTTTTT. The full variable domain, its missing parts supplied by reference TRBV5-1 and TRBJ2-2, is KAGVTQTPRYLIKTRGQQVTLSCSPISGHRSVSWYQQTPGQGLQFLFEYFSETQRNKGNFPGRFSGRQFSNSRSEMNVSTLELGDSALYLCASSLGSDSGELFFGEGSRLTVL.

This clone was counted only a few times. V and J are TRBV2 and TRBJ1-1, with D perhaps matching TRBD1 (6 bases). In germline, CDR1 is SNHLY, CDR2 FYNNEI. This CDR3 has 18 residues. With 4 bases removed from V and 0 bases from J, the gap between germline ends came to 21 bases. This CDR3 reads CASSVLQGAGRMNTEAFF. CDR3 coding DNA: TGTGCCAGCAGTGTCCTACAGGGTGCAGGGAGAATGAACACTGAAGCTTTCTTT.

The chain recombines TRBV7-8 with TRBJ2-1; TRBD2 matches 8 bases. This CDR3 contains 18 residues. Trimming cost V 0 bases and J 2 bases; bases outside gene matches: 9. Germline values: CDR1 SGHVS, CDR2 FQNEAQ. CDR3 nucleotides: TGTGCCAGCAGCTTAGCGCTAGGAGCGGGAGCGGCCTACAATGAGCAGTTCTTC. This sequence encodes CASSLALGAGAAYNEQFF.

This chain joins TRBV2 and TRBJ2-3; 10 nucleotides line up with TRBD1. Germline V lookup: CDR1 SNHLY, CDR2 FYNNEI. Trimming took 6 bases from V and 4 from J; bases not matched to a gene: 4. This CDR3 region has 14 residues. This chain's CDR3 is CASRGQGLPDTQYF. CDR3 DNA: TGTGCCAGCAGGGGACAGGGGTTACCAGATACGCAGTATTTT.

This CDR3 reads CASRRQGAGGYTF. Written as DNA, the CDR3 is TGTGCCAGCAGACGACAGGGGGCAGGGGGCTACACCTTC. V and J are TRBV6-5 and TRBJ1-2; 10 positions agree with TRBD1. The CDR3 has 13 amino acids. CDR1 is MNHEY, CDR2 SVGAGI, per germline. The ends lost 6 bases at V and 8 bases at J; junction bases unmatched: 6.

The chain employs TRBV4-2 and TRBJ1-1; D is unresolved. This CDR3 is 14 amino acids long. V was shortened by 5 bases and J by 1 base, with 11 bases between the two germline ends. Germline V gene sequence: CDR1 LGHNA, CDR2 YNFKEQ. This CDR3 reads CASSRPAGNTEAFF. The CDR3 DNA is TGTGCCAGCAGCAGGCCTGCAGGGAACACTGAAGCTTTCTTT.

V usage is TRBV7-2 and J usage is TRBJ1-1, with D hard to call. Trimming removed 8 bases from V and 5 bases from J, with 12 bases in between. The germline gives CDR1 SGHTA, CDR2 FQGNSA. The CDR3 consists of 12 residues. CDR3 region: CASASIFTEAFF. CDR3 DNA sequence: TGTGCCAGCGCCTCCATATTTACTGAAGCTTTCTTT.

V usage is TRBV5-8 and J usage is TRBJ1-5; D is perhaps TRBD1 (6 bases). The CDR3 totals 15 residues. Per germline, CDR1 SGHTS and CDR2 YDEGEE. Trimming cost V 5 bases and J 2 bases, with 14 bases left between them. The CDR3 coding sequence is TGTGCCAGCAGAAGGGGGGGGAATGGCAATCAGCCCCAGCATTTT. This sequence encodes CASRRGGNGNQPQHF.

The chain joins TRBV6-6 to TRBJ1-1; unclear D gene. The V end was cut by 6 bases, the J end by 0 bases, with 8 bases between. The CDR3 sequence is 13 residues long. Germline CDR1 and CDR2: MNHNY and SVGAGI (reference sequence). This CDR3 is CASRRTLNTEAFF. CDR3 nucleotides: TGTGCCAGCAGGAGAACTCTGAACACTGAAGCTTTCTTT.

The rearrangement joins TRBV12-5 to TRBJ2-7; no reliable D call. The germline gives CDR1 LGHNT, CDR2 FRNRAP. V lost 0 bases, J lost 4 bases, and 4 bases lay in between. The CDR3 has 12 residues. In DNA, the CDR3 is TGTGCTAGTGGTTTGGTACGGTACGAGCAGTACTTC. Its protein product is CASGLVRYEQYF.

J is TRBJ1-4 and V is TRBV18, with 8 nucleotides matching TRBD1. V trimming: 3 bases; J trimming: 4 bases; junction bases outside the gene matches: 4. The CDR3 runs 15 residues. Germline V gene lookup returns CDR1 KGHSH and CDR2 LQKENI. The CDR3 region is CASSPVQGDNEKLFF. DNA for the CDR3: TGTGCCAGCTCACCGGTACAGGGGGATAATGAAAAACTGTTTTTT.

The genes are TRBV30 and TRBJ1-2; 9 positions agree with TRBD1. The V and J ends lost 0 bases and 7 bases, in that order; junction bases with no gene match: 9. Germline values: CDR1 GTSNPN, CDR2 SVGIG (reference sequence). The CDR3 has 15 amino acids. The CDR3 nucleotides are TGTGCCTGGAGTGTAGGGACAGGGCAGGTTTCTGGCTACACCTTC. Protein: CAWSVGTGQVSGYTF.

This clone is labeled as medium-sized. The chain is built from TRBV30 and TRBJ2-1; D is possibly TRBD2 (6 bases). The germline V and J ends were trimmed by 3 bases and 16 bases, with 16 bases remaining between them. This CDR3 comprises 11 residues. CDR1 and CDR2 (germline): GTSNPN, SVGIG (reference sequence). CDR3 sequence reads: CAWSSGTFHFF. The CDR3, as DNA: TGTGCCTGGAGCTCCGGGACTTTTCATTTCTTC.

This chain uses TRBV5-4 with TRBJ2-7; 9 bases are shared with TRBD2. This CDR3 contains 16 residues. The V segment lost 0 bases and the J segment 7 bases; nucleotides outside the gene matches: 11. Germline lookup yields CDR1 SGHNT and CDR2 YYREEE (reference sequence). CDR3 DNA: TGTGCCAGCAGCTTGGCGGCTAGCGGGATTCGGGGGGAGCAGTACTTC. As protein: CASSLAASGIRGEQYF.

The CDR3: CASSTAGNTEAFF. Written as DNA, the CDR3 is TGTGCCAGTAGTACGGCAGGGAACACTGAAGCTTTCTTT. V usage is TRBV19 and J usage is TRBJ1-1, with D unresolved. CDR1 LNHDA and CDR2 SQIVND come from the germline V gene (reference sequence). V shed 4 bases and J shed 1 base, with 7 bases lying between them. This CDR3 is 13 amino acids long.

This clone was counted a few times. The V gene is TRBV5-6, the J gene TRBJ1-5; D is perhaps TRBD1 (6 bases). The CDR3 loop spans 12 amino acids. CDR1 and CDR2 (germline): SGHDT, YYEEEE. V gave up 7 bases and J gave up 7 bases, with 12 bases separating them. CDR3 sequence: CASSRGHQPQHF. As DNA, the CDR3 is TGTGCCAGCTCCAGGGGACACCAGCCCCAGCATTTT.

This CDR3 reads CASSLAGSVGNEQFF. CDR3 nucleotide sequence: TGCGCCAGCAGCTTGGCTGGTAGCGTGGGCAATGAGCAGTTCTTC. The V gene is TRBV5-1, the J gene TRBJ2-1; a possible D gene is TRBD2 (5 bases). The CDR3 consists of 15 residues. The V gene's germline CDR1 is SGHRS and CDR2 YFSETQ. V dropped 0 bases and J dropped 6 bases, with 13 bases sitting between them.